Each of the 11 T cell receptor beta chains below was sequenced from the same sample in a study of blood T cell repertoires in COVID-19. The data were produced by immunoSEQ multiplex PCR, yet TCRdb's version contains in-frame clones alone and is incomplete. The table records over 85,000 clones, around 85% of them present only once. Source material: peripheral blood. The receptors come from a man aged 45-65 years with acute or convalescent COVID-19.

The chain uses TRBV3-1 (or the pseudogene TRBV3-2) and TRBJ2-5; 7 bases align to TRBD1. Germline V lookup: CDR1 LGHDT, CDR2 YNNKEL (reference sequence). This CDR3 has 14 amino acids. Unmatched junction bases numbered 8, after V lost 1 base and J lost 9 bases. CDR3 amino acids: CASSQAPGGQAQYF. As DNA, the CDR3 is TGTGCCAGCAGCCAAGCGCCGGGTGGACAGGCCCAGTACTTC.

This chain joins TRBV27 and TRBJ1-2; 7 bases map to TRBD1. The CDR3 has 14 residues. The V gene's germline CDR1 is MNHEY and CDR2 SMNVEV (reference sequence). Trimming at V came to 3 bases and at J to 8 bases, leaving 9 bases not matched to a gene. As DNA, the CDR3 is TGTGCCAGCAGTTTGTATCCCTCGACAGGGGGCTACACCTTC. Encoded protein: CASSLYPSTGGYTF.

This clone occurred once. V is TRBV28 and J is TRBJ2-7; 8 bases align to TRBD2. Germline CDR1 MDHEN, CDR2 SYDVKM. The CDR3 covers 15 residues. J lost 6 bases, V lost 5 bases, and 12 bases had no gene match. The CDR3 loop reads CASSPAGAGSGEQYF. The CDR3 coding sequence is TGTGCCAGCAGTCCAGCGGGAGCGGGGTCCGGCGAGCAGTACTTC.

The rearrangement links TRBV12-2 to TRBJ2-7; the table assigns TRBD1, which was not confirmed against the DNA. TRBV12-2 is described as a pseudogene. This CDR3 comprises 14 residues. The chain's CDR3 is CASRSKRDSYEQYF. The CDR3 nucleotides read TGTGCAAGTCGCTCCAAACGGGACAGCTACGAGCAGTACTTC.

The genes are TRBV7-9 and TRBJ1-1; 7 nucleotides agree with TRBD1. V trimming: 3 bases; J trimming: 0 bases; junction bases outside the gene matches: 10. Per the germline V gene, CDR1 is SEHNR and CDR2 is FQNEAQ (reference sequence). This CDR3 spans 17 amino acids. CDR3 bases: TGTGCCAGCAGCTTGATGGCAGGGGGTGGATTGAACACTGAAGCTTTCTTT. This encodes CASSLMAGGGLNTEAFF.

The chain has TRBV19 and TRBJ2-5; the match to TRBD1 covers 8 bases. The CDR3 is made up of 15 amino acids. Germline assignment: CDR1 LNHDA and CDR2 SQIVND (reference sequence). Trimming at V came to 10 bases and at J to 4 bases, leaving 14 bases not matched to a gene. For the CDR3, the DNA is TGTGCCACAGCCCCGGGCAGGGGGCGTATAGAGACCCAGTACTTC. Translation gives CATAPGRGRIETQYF.

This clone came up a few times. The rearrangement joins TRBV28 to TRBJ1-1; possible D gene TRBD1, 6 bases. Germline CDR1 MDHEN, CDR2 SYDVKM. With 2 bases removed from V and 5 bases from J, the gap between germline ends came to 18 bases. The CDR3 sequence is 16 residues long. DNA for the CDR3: TGTGCCAGCAGTTTAGGTGGAGGGGGGGAAATGACTGAAGCTTTCTTT. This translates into CASSLGGGGEMTEAFF.

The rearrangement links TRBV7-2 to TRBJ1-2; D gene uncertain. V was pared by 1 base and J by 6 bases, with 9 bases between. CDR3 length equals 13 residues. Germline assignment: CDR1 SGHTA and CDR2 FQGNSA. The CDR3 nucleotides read TGTGCCAGCAGCTTAGGGCAGGAACATGGCTACACCTTC. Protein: CASSLGQEHGYTF.

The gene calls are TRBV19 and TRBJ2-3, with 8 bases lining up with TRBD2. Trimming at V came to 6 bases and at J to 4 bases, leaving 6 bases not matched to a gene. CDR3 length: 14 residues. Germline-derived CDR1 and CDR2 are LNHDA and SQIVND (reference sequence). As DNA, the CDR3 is TGTGCCAGTAGAAAAGCGGGGGAATCAGATACGCAGTATTTT. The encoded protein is CASRKAGESDTQYF.

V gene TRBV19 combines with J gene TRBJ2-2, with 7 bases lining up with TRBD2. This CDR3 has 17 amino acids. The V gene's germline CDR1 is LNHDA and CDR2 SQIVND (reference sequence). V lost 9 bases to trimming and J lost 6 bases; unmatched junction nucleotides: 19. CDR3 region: CASHTPPASGGAGELFF. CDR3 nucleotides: TGTGCCAGCCACACTCCTCCCGCTAGCGGAGGGGCCGGGGAGCTGTTTTTT.

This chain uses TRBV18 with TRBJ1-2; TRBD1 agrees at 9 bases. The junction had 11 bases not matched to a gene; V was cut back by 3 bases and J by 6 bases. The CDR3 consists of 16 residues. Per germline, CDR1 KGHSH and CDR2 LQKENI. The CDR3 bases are TGTGCCAGCTCACCTTCGGGCAACGGACAGGGGAATGGCTACACCTTC. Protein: CASSPSGNGQGNGYTF.